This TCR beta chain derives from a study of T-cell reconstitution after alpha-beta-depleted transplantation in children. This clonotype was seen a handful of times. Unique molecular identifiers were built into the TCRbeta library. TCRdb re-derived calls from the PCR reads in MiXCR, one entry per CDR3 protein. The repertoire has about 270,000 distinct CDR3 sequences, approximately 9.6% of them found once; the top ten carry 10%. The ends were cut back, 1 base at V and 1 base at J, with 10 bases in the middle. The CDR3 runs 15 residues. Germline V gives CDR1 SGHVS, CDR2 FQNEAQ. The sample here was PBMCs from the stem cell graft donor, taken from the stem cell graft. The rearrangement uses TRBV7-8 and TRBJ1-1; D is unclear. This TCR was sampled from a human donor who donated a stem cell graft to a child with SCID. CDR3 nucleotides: TGTGCCAGCAGCTTAGTAGCTTCTTCGAACACTGAAGCTTTCTTT. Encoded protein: CASSLVASSNTEAFF.